The entry that follows covers one T cell receptor (beta chain) sequence. Its cognate antigen is unknown. This sample stems from a study of identical twins. Study-wide results and caveats: Abundant beta clonotypes from cord blood had fewer insertions, unlike memory repertoires, which showed none. Excess sharing between twins was weaker in beta out-of-frame sequences. The study based its conclusions on cross-sectional statistical analysis and did not follow the same donors. Low generation probability was overrepresented in out-of-frame alpha sequences shared by twins.

TCRdb re-called the 5' RACE reads through MiXCR, storing one row per CDR3 protein. The sample contains fewer than 350,000 distinct CDR3 sequences, about 8.1% of which appear only once. CDR3 length: 13 amino acids. CDR1 and CDR2 (germline): DFQATT, SNEGSKA (reference sequence). These same records also appear under a second study, on yellow fever vaccine responses in identical twins.

The chain joins TRBV20-1 to TRBJ2-7, with D tentatively TRBD1 or TRBD2 (5 bases each). The TCR sequence derives from a young woman in good health. Sequenced sample: memory (CD45RO+) T cells sorted from blood. The CDR3 DNA reads TGCAGTGCCAACCGGGACGGACTTTACGTGCAGTACGTC. Its translation: CSANRDGLYVQYV.